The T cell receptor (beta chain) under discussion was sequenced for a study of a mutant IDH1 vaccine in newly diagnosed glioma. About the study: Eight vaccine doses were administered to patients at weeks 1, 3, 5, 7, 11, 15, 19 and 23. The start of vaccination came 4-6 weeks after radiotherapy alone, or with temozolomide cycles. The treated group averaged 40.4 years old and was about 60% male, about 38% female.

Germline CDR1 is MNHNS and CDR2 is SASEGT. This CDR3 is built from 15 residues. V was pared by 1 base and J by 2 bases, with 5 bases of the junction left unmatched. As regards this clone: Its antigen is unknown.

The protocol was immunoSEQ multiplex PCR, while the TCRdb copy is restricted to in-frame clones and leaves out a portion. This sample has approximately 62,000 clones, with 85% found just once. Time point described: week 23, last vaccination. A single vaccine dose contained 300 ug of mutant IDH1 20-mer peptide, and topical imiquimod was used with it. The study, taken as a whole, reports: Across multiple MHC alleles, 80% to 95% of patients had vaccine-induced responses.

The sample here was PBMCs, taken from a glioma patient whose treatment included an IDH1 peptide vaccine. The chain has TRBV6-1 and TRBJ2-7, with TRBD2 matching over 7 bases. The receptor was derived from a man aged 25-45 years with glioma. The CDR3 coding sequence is TGTGCCAGCAGTGAAGGGGCAGGGAGGGCCTACGAGCAGTACTTC. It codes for CASSEGAGRAYEQYF.